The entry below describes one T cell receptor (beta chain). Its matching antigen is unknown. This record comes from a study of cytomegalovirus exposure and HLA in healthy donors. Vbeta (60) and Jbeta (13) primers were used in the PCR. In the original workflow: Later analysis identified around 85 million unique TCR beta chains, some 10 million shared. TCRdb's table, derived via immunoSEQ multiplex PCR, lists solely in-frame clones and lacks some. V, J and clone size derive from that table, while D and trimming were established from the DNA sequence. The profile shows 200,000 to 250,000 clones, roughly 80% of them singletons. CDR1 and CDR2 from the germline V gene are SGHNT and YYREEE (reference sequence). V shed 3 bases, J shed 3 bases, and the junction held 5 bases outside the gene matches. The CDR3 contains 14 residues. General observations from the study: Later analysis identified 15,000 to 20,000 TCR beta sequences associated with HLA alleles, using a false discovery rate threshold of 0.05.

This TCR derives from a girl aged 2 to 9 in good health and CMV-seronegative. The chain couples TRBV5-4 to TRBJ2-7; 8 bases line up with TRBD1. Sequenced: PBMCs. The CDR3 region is CASSYRGNSYEQYF. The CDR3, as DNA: TGTGCCAGCAGCTACAGGGGGAACAGCTACGAGCAGTACTTC.